The rows below give T cell receptor beta chains drawn from one sample of a study of beta chain features in type 1 diabetes. Clones were read by immunoSEQ multiplex PCR, and TCRdb kept only the in-frame ones, dropping some. The sample records around 150,000 clones, approximately 9.1% being singletons. The sequenced material came from central memory CD4+ T cells from blood. Every receptor here comes from a woman aged 25 to 39 with type 1 diabetes. The CDR3 runs from the conserved cysteine through the conserved F or W. The D gene is left open where the match is weak. A row's size may be missing; if present it is once, few, many or a size class.

V: TRBV21-1
J: TRBJ2-2
size: -
D: -
DNA: TGTGCCAGCAGCAAAGAAGATACAGACTATTCCCTCTACACCGGGGAGCTGTTTTTT
CDR3: CASSKEDTDYSLYTGELFF

V: TRBV5-6
J: TRBJ2-3
size: few
D: TRBD2
DNA: TGTGCCAGCAGCTTTTCTAGCGGGGCAGATACGCAGTATTTT
CDR3: CASSFSSGADTQYF

V: TRBV5-1
J: TRBJ2-7
size: -
D: -
DNA: TGCGCCAGCAGCCCCAGTCTGACTAGGATATCTAACGAGCAGTACTTC
CDR3: CASSPSLTRISNEQYF

V: TRBV7-9
J: TRBJ2-2
size: few
D: -
DNA: TGTGCCAGCAGGGGAACAGGGAATTCAAGAGGCGGGGAGCTGTTTTTT
CDR3: CASRGTGNSRGGELFF

V: TRBV5-4
J: TRBJ1-2
size: few
D: -
DNA: TGTGCCAGCAGCTTGGACGGAGGGGCTAACTATGGCTACACCTTC
CDR3: CASSLDGGANYGYTF

V: TRBV5-4
J: TRBJ1-2
size: few
D: -
DNA: TGTGCCAGCAGCTTGTATGGAGGTGACTATGGCTACACCTTC
CDR3: CASSLYGGDYGYTF

V: TRBV10-3
J: TRBJ1-2
size: few
D: -
DNA: TGTGCCATCAGTGAGTCCTACTATGGCTACACCTTC
CDR3: CAISESYYGYTF

V: TRBV11-2
J: TRBJ2-3
size: -
D: -
DNA: TGTGCCAGCAGCTTAGAGTCCGCAGATACGCAGTATTTT
CDR3: CASSLESADTQYF

V: TRBV6-1
J: TRBJ2-1
size: -
D: -
DNA: TGTGCCAGCAGTTCCTCCGGGACTCGTATGCAGTTCTTC
CDR3: CASSSSGTRMQFF

V: TRBV4-2
J: TRBJ2-1
size: few
D: TRBD2
DNA: TGTGCCAGCAGCCCTGAGCGGGACCCCTCCTACAATGAGCAGTTCTTC
CDR3: CASSPERDPSYNEQFF

V: TRBV18
J: TRBJ1-5
size: -
D: -
DNA: TGTGCCAGCTCACCAAGAGGTCAGCCCCAGCATTTT
CDR3: CASSPRGQPQHF

V: TRBV9
J: TRBJ2-3
size: few
D: -
DNA: TGTGCCAGCAGCGTTCGCCAGGGAAAAGAGGCAGATACGCAGTATTTT
CDR3: CASSVRQGKEADTQYF

V: TRBV6-1
J: TRBJ1-1
size: -
D: -
DNA: TGTGCCAGCAGCAGAACCTTGAACACTGAAGCTTTCTTT
CDR3: CASSRTLNTEAFF

V: TRBV6-1
J: TRBJ1-2
size: few
D: TRBD1
DNA: TGTGCCAGCAGGGCCGGGACAGGGGGCGCGTATGGCTACACCTTC
CDR3: CASRAGTGGAYGYTF

V: TRBV10-3
J: TRBJ2-7
size: -
D: -
DNA: TGTGCCATCAGTGATAGCAGGACAAGCTCCTACGAGCAGTACTTC
CDR3: CAISDSRTSSYEQYF

V: TRBV25-1
J: TRBJ2-3
size: -
D: -
DNA: TGTGCCAGCAGTGATGGTAGGGAGACGACAGATACGCAGTATTTT
CDR3: CASSDGRETTDTQYF

V: TRBV7-2
J: TRBJ2-3
size: -
D: -
DNA: TGTGCCAGCAGCTTACAAGGAGGATTCACAGATACGCAGTATTTT
CDR3: CASSLQGGFTDTQYF

V: TRBV9
J: TRBJ1-5
size: few
D: TRBD1
DNA: TGTGCCAGCAGCGTAGAGAGGGACAGGGGGAAAAGGGATAGCAATCAGCCCCAGCATTTT
CDR3: CASSVERDRGKRDSNQPQHF

V: TRBV4-1
J: TRBJ2-5
size: many
D: TRBD2
DNA: TGCGCCAGCAGCCCGAACCCGGGACTAGCGGGCCAGGGGGAGACCCAGTACTTC
CDR3: CASSPNPGLAGQGETQYF

V: TRBV11-2
J: TRBJ1-3
size: few
D: -
DNA: TGTGCCAGCAGCCACAGCAACGGAAACACCATATATTTT
CDR3: CASSHSNGNTIYF

V: TRBV4-1
J: TRBJ1-1
size: -
D: TRBD1
DNA: TGCGCCAGCAGCCACCCGACAGGGGGGAACACTGAAGCTTTCTTT
CDR3: CASSHPTGGNTEAFF

V: TRBV29-1
J: TRBJ1-5
size: -
D: -
DNA: TGCAGCGTTAGCGGGAAGAATCAGCCCCAGCATTTT
CDR3: CSVSGKNQPQHF

V: TRBV29-1
J: TRBJ2-1
size: -
D: TRBD2
DNA: TGCAGCGTTTCCTCCGGGACTAGGGATGAGCAGTTCTTC
CDR3: CSVSSGTRDEQFF

V: TRBV10-3
J: TRBJ1-2
size: few
D: TRBD1
DNA: TGTGCCATCAGAGGGACAGGCATTAACTATGGCTACACCTTC
CDR3: CAIRGTGINYGYTF

V: TRBV6-5
J: TRBJ1-5
size: few
D: TRBD1
DNA: TGTGCCAGCAGTTACGATCCAGGGGGTGATCAGCCCCAGCATTTT
CDR3: CASSYDPGGDQPQHF

V: TRBV19
J: TRBJ2-2
size: few
D: -
DNA: TGTGCCAGTAGTATCGCAGGGAACACCGGGGAGCTGTTTTTT
CDR3: CASSIAGNTGELFF

V: TRBV29-1
J: TRBJ2-2
size: few
D: TRBD1
DNA: TGCAGCGTTGTAGGACAGGTTAACACCGGGGAGCTGTTTTTT
CDR3: CSVVGQVNTGELFF

V: TRBV11-2
J: TRBJ1-2
size: few
D: TRBD1
DNA: TGTGCCAGCAGCCGGGACAGGGTTGGCTACACCTTC
CDR3: CASSRDRVGYTF

V: TRBV5-4
J: TRBJ2-1
size: few
D: -
DNA: TGTGCCAGCAGCTTGGAACTCTACAATGAGCAGTTCTTC
CDR3: CASSLELYNEQFF

V: TRBV29-1
J: TRBJ1-1
size: few
D: -
DNA: TGCAGCGGGATGGACCAGGGCACTGAAGCTTTCTTT
CDR3: CSGMDQGTEAFF

V: TRBV5-1
J: TRBJ1-4
size: -
D: -
DNA: TGCGCCAGCAGCCAAACGGGTGAAAAACTGTTTTTT
CDR3: CASSQTGEKLFF

V: TRBV6-5
J: TRBJ2-5
size: many
D: TRBD2
DNA: TGTGCCAGCATGTTAGCGGGAGGGTACCAAGAGACCCAGTACTTC
CDR3: CASMLAGGYQETQYF

V: TRBV29-1
J: TRBJ2-7
size: few
D: TRBD2
DNA: TGCAGCGTTGATCAAGCGGGAGGGAGGGAGCAGTACTTC
CDR3: CSVDQAGGREQYF

V: TRBV29-1
J: TRBJ1-1
size: few
D: -
DNA: TGCAGCTATGTCCGAAGACAATGGAACACTGAAGCTTTCTTT
CDR3: CSYVRRQWNTEAFF

V: TRBV27
J: TRBJ1-1
size: -
D: -
DNA: TGTGCCAGCAGTTTCCAGGCACCATTGAACACTGAAGCTTTCTTT
CDR3: CASSFQAPLNTEAFF

V: TRBV18
J: TRBJ2-1
size: few
D: -
DNA: TGTGCCAGCTCACCAGGAAGCGGGTCTTACAATGAGCAGTTCTTC
CDR3: CASSPGSGSYNEQFF

V: TRBV5-1
J: TRBJ2-1
size: -
D: -
DNA: TGCGCCAGCAGCTTGGACACAGGATACAATGAGCAGTTCTTC
CDR3: CASSLDTGYNEQFF

V: TRBV5-1
J: TRBJ2-1
size: few
D: TRBD2
DNA: TGCGCCAGCACCAGGACGGGGGAGGGATTCTACAATGAGCAGTTCTTC
CDR3: CASTRTGEGFYNEQFF

V: TRBV9
J: TRBJ2-7
size: few
D: -
DNA: TGTGCCAGCAGCGTGGAGAGGGGGTCCTACGAGCAGTACTTC
CDR3: CASSVERGSYEQYF

V: TRBV7-2
J: TRBJ1-5
size: -
D: -
DNA: TGTGCCAGCAGCGTACAGTTATCTAGCAATCAGCCCCAGCATTTT
CDR3: CASSVQLSSNQPQHF

V: TRBV4-1
J: TRBJ2-3
size: few
D: TRBD1
DNA: TGCGCCAGCAGCGCTGGACAGGGGACAGATACGCAGTATTTT
CDR3: CASSAGQGTDTQYF

V: TRBV5-1
J: TRBJ1-4
size: -
D: -
DNA: TGCGCCAGCAGCTTGAGGGGCGATGAAAAACTGTTTTTT
CDR3: CASSLRGDEKLFF

V: TRBV5-6
J: TRBJ2-1
size: few
D: TRBD1
DNA: TGTGCCAGCAGCAGACAGGGAGCCGGCTTCTACAATGAGCAGTTCTTC
CDR3: CASSRQGAGFYNEQFF

V: TRBV5-4
J: TRBJ2-7
size: -
D: TRBD1
DNA: TGTGCCAGCAGCACCGGACAGGGTTACGAGCAGTACTTC
CDR3: CASSTGQGYEQYF